This T cell receptor (beta chain) originates from a study of immune cell composition in non-small cell lung cancer. Study findings and constraints: No significant correlation existed between pack-years smoked and tumour clonality.

Only in-frame clones appear in the TCRdb table, and some are missing; sequencing was by immunoSEQ multiplex PCR. Of approximately 4,400 clones detected, 74% appear once; the ten largest clones hold less than 30%. V was clipped by 0 bases and J by 0 bases; unmatched bases: 10. In germline, CDR1 is SGHTA, CDR2 FQGTGA. The CDR3 covers 20 residues. Turning to this clone: As yet, its antigen is unknown.

Sequences were obtained from lung tumor tissue. This chain uses TRBV7-3 with TRBJ2-1; 11 bases line up with TRBD2. The clonotype originates from a human donor with non-small cell lung cancer. CDR3 DNA: TGTGCCAGCAGCTTAACCAAGAGACTAGCGGGACTCCTCTCCTACAATGAGCAGTTCTTC. It codes for CASSLTKRLAGLLSYNEQFF.